What follows describes a single T cell receptor beta chain. The sample is drawn from a study of blood T cells in healthy people across ages. As for the study in general: Capture by template switching was about one barcoded beta molecule per two T cells.

CDR3 length equals 13 residues. The germline V and J ends were trimmed by 4 bases and 5 bases, with 9 bases remaining between them. The germline V gene has CDR1 SNHLY and CDR2 FYNNEI. Combining a sample-barcoded 5' primer with a J-beta primer mix, a second PCR ran for about 7 to 11 cycles. TCRdb re-analysed the 5' RACE reads in MiXCR, keeping a single row per CDR3 protein. The sample lists 1.5 million to 2 million distinct CDR3 sequences, over 25% seen once, with 7.7% in the top ten. What was sequenced was blood. The rearrangement uses TRBV2 and TRBJ1-3; D is perhaps TRBD1 (6 bases). The origin of this receptor is a woman in her thirties in good health. DNA for the CDR3: TGTGCCAGCAGTGCAGGGGCGAGAAACACCATATATTTT. Its translation: CASSAGARNTIYF. Based on the CDR3 plus reference TRBV2 and TRBJ1-3, the full variable domain is EPEVTQTPSHQVTQMGQEVILRCVPISNHLYFYWYRQILGQKVEFLVSFYNNEISEKSEIFDDQFSVERPDGSNFTLKIRSTKLEDSAMYFCASSAGARNTIYFGEGSWLTVV.